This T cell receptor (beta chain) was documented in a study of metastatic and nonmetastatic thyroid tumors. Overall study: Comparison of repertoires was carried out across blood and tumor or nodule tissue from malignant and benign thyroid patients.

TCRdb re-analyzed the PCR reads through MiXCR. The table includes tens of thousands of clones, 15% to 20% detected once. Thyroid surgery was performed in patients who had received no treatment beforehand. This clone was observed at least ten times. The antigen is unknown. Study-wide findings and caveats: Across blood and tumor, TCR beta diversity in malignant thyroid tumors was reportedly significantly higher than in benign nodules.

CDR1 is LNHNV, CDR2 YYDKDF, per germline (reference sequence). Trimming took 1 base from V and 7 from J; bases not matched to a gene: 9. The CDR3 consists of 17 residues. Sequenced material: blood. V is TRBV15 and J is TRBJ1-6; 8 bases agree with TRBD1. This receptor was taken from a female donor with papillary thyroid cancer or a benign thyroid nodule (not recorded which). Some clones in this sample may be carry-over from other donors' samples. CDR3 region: CATSRGGQGAKNSPLHF. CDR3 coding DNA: TGTGCCACCAGCAGAGGTGGCCAGGGGGCGAAAAATTCACCCCTCCACTTT. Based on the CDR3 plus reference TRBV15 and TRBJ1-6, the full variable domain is DAMVIQNPRYQVTQFGKPVTLSCSQTLNHNVMYWYQQKSSQAPKLLFHYYDKDFNNEADTPDNFQSRRPNTSFCFLDIRSPGLGDTAMYLCATSRGGQGAKNSPLHFGNGTRLTVT.